This T cell receptor beta chain was captured by sequencing in a study of shared clonotypes between healthy human individuals. Study-level findings and limits: In this cohort, only blood was sampled, and tissue repertoires likely differ.

It was across several immunoSEQ plates that each subset's genomic DNA was evenly split. Repertoires were generated with immunoSEQ multiplex PCR, while TCRdb's copy carries only in-frame clones and drops some. The sample has about 450,000 clones, approximately 79% seen once; the top ten hold around 12%. V shed 4 bases, J shed 2 bases, and the junction held 4 bases outside the gene matches. The germline V gene encodes CDR1 SGHVS and CDR2 FQNEAQ. The CDR3 extends over 14 amino acids. Note on this clone: Antigen: not known.

The chain links TRBV7-8 to TRBJ2-7; the match to TRBD1 covers 8 bases. The clonotype originates from a woman aged 40 to 50 in good health. Some clones in this sample may be carry-over from other donors' samples. Specimen: PBMCs. The CDR3, as DNA: TGTGCCAGCAGCTCGGGGACAGGTCCCTACGAGCAGTACTTC. It encodes CASSSGTGPYEQYF.